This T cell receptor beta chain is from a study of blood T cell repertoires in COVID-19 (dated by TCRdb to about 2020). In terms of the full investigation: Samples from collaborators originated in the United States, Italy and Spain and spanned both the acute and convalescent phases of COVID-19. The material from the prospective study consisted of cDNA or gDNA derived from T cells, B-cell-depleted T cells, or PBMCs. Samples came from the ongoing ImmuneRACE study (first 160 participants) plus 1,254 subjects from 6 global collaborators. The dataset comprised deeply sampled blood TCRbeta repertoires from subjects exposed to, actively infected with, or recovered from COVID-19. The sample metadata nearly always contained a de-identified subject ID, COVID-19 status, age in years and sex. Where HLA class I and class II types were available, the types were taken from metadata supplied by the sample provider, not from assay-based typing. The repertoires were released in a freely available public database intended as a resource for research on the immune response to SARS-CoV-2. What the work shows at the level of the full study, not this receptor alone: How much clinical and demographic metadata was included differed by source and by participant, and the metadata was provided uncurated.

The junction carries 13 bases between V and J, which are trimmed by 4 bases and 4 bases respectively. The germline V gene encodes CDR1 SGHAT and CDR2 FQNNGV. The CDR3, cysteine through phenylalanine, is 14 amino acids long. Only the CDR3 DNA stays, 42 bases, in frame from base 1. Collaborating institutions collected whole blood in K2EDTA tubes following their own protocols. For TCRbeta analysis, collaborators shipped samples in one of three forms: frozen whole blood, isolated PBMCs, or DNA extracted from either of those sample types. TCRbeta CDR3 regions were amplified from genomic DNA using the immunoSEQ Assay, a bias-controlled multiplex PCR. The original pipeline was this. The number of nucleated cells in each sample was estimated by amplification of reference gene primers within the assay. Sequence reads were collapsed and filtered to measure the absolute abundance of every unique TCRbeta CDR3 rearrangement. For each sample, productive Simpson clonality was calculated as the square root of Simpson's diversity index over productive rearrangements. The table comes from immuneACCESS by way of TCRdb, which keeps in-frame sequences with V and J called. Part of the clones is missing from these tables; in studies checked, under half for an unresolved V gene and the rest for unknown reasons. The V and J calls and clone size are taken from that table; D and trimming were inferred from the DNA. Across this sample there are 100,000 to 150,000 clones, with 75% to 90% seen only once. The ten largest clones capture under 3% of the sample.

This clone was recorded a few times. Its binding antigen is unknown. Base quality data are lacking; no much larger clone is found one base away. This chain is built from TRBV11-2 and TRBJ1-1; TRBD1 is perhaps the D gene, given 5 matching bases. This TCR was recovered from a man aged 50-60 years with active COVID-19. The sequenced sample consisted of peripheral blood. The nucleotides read TGTGCCAGCAGCTCCAGGGTTTTAGGCACTGAAGCTTTCTTT. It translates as CASSSRVLGTEAFF.